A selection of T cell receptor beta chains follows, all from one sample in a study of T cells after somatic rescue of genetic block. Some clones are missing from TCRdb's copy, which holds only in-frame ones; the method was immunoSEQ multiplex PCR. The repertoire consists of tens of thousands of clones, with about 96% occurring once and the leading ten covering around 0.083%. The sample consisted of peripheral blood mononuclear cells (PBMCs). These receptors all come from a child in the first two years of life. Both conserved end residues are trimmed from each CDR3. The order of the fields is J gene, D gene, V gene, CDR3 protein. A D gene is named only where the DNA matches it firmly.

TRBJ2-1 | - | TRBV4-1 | ASSHDGGNEQF
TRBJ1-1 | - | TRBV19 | ASSIGSIMNTEAF
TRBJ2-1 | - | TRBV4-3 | ASSQDKGGYNEQF
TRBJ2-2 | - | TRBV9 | ASSDYTGELF
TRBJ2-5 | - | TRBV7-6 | ASSLGGAGGQETQY
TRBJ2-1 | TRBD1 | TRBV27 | ASSPLGQSSYNEQF
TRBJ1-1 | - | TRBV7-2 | ASSLWLNTEAF
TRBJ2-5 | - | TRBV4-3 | ASSEGRVETQY
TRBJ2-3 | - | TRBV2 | ASSEAGEEDTQY
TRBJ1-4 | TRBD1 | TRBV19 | ASSDRGGNEKLF
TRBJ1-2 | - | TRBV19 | ASSTLSGNYGYT
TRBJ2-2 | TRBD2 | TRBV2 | ASLREGQTGELF
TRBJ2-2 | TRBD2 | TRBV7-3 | ASSPRTSGSGTGELF
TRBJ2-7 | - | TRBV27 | ASSFGPGGYEQY